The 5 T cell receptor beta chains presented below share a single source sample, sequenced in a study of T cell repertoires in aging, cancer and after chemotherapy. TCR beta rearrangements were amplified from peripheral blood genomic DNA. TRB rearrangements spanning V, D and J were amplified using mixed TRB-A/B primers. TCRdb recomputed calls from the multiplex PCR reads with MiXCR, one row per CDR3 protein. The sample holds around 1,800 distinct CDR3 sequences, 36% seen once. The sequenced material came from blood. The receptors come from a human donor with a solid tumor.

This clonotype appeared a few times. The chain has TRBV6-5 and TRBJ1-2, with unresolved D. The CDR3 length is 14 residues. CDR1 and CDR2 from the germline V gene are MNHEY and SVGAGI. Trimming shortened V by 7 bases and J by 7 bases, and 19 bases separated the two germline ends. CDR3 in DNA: TGTGCCAGCAATCCTCAGACCACTGAGGGTGGCTACACCTTC. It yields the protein CASNPQTTEGGYTF.

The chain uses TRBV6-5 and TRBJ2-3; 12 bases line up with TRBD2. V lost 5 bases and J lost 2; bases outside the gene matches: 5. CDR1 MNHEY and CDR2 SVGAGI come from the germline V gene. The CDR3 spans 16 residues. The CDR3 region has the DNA TGTGCCAGCAGTGAACTAGCGGGGGGAGTCACAGATACGCAGTATTTT. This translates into CASSELAGGVTDTQYF.

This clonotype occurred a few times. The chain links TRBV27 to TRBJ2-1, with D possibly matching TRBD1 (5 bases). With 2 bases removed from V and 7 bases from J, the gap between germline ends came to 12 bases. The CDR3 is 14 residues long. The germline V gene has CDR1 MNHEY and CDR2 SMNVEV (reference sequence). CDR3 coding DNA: TGTGCCAGCAGTTTACAAAGCAAGGGGAATGAGCAGTTCTTC. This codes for CASSLQSKGNEQFF.

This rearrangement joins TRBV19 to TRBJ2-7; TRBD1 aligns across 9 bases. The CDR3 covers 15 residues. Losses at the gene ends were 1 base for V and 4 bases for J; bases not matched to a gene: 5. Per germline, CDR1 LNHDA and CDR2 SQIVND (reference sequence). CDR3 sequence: CASSIGTGGGYEQYF. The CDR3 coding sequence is TGTGCCAGTAGTATAGGAACAGGGGGCGGTTACGAGCAGTACTTC.

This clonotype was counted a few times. Here the CDR3 reads CASSRKLGQGNYGYTF. CDR3 DNA: TGTGCCAGCAGTCGTAAACTGGGACAGGGGAACTATGGCTACACCTTC. V usage is TRBV6-5 and J usage is TRBJ1-2, with TRBD1 matching 10 bases. The CDR3 extends over 16 amino acids. J lost 2 bases, V lost 5 bases, and 8 bases had no gene match. Germline loops: CDR1 MNHEY, CDR2 SVGAGI.